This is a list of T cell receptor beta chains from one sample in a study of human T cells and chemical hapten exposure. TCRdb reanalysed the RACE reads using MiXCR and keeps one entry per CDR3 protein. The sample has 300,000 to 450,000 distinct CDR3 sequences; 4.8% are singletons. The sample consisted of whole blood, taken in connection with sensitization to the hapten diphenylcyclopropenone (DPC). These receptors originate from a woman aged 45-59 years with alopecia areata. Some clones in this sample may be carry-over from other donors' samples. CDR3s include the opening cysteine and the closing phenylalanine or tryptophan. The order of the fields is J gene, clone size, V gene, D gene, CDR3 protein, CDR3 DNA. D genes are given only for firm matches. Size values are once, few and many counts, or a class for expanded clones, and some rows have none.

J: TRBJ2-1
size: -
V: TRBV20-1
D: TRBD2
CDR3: CSARPQTSGRSPRNEQFF
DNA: TGCAGTGCTAGACCTCAGACTAGCGGGAGGTCCCCCCGCAATGAGCAGTTCTTC

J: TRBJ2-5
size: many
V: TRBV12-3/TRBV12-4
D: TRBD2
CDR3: CASTASGRSQETQYF
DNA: TGTGCCAGCACCGCTAGCGGGAGAAGCCAAGAGACCCAGTACTTC

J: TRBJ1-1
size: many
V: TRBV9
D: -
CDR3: CASSPSGGAGTEAFF
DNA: TGTGCCAGCAGCCCAAGTGGGGGGGCAGGCACTGAAGCTTTCTTT

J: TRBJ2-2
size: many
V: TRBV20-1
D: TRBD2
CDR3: CSAREPSGPSTGELFF
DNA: TGCAGTGCTAGAGAACCTAGCGGACCTTCCACCGGGGAGCTGTTTTTT

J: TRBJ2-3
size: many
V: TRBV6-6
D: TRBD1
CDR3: CASSPTGTGLDTQYF
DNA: TGTGCCAGCAGTCCCACCGGGACAGGGTTAGATACGCAGTATTTT

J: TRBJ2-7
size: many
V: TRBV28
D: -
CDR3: CASSLIEVNPYEQYF
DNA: TGTGCCAGCAGTTTGATCGAGGTGAATCCCTACGAGCAGTACTTC

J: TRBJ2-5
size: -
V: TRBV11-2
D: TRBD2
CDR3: CASSSLAGGIQETQYF
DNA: TGTGCCAGCAGCTCTCTAGCGGGAGGGATCCAAGAGACCCAGTACTTC

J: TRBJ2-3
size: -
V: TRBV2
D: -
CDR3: CATQLDTQYF
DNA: TGTGCCACACAATTGGATACGCAGTATTTT

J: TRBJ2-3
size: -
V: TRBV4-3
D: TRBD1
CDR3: CASSQEGRGSTDTQYF
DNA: TGCGCCAGCAGCCAAGAGGGCAGGGGGTCCACAGATACGCAGTATTTT

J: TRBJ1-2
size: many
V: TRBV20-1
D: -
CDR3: CSARESAGDFYGYTF
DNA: TGCAGTGCTAGAGAGTCGGCAGGGGATTTTTATGGCTACACCTTC

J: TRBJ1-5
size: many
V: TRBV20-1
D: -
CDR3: CSARVDSVEPQHF
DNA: TGCAGTGCTAGAGTTGACTCGGTAGAGCCCCAGCATTTT

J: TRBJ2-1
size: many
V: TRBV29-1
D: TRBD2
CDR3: CSVDGLAYYNEQFF
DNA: TGCAGCGTTGACGGACTAGCCTATTACAATGAGCAGTTCTTC

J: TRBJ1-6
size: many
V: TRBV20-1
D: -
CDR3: CSALPATGNNSPLHF
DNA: TGCAGTGCTCTCCCTGCGACAGGCAATAATTCACCCCTCCACTTT

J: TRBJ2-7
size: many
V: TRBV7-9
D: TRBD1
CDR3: CASSSPGQGTYEQYF
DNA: TGTGCCAGCAGCTCGCCGGGACAGGGCACCTACGAGCAGTACTTC

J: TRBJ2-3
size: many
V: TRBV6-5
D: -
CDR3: CASSLQSGTDTQYF
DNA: TGTGCCAGCAGTCTTCAGAGCGGCACAGATACGCAGTATTTT

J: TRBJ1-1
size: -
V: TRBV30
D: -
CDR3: CAWTGNAEAFF
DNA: TGTGCCTGGACTGGGAACGCTGAAGCTTTCTTT

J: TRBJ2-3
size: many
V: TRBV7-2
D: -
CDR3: CASKATDTQYF
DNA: TGTGCCAGCAAGGCGACAGATACGCAGTATTTT

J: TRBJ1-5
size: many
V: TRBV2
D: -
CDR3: CASRGLSNQPQHF
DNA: TGTGCCAGCAGGGGGCTGAGCAATCAGCCCCAGCATTTT

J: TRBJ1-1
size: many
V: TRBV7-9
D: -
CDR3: CASSPRRVNTEAFF
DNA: TGTGCCAGCAGCCCCCGCAGGGTGAACACTGAAGCTTTCTTT

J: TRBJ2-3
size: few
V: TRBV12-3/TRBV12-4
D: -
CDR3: CASSLALFTDTQYF
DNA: TGTGCCAGCAGTTTAGCGCTGTTCACAGATACGCAGTATTTT

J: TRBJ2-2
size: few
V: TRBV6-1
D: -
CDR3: CASSPARANTGELFF
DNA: TGTGCCAGCAGCCCCGCTAGAGCGAACACCGGGGAGCTGTTTTTT

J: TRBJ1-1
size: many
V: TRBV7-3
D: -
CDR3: CASNNPRDTEAFF
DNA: TGTGCCAGCAACAACCCACGGGACACTGAAGCTTTCTTT

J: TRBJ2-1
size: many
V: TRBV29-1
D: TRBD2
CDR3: CSVFPGTSGHNEQFF
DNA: TGCAGCGTGTTTCCCGGGACTAGCGGCCACAATGAGCAGTTCTTC

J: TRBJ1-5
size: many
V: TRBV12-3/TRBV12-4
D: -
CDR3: CASSFTGRGQPQHF
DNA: TGTGCCAGCAGTTTTACGGGTCGGGGTCAGCCCCAGCATTTT

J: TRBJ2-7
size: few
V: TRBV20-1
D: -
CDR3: CSARDPVGEQYF
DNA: TGCAGTGCTAGGGACCCGGTGGGCGAGCAGTACTTC

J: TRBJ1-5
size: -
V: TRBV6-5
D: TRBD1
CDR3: CASSTGGIEQPQHF
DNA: TGTGCCAGCAGTACAGGGGGAATCGAACAGCCCCAGCATTTT

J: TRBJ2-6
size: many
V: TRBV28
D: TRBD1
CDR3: CASSPRTGNSGANVLTF
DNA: TGTGCCAGCAGTCCCCGGACAGGAAACTCTGGGGCCAACGTCCTGACTTTC

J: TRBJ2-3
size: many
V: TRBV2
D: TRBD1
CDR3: CAGQGQGTDTQYF
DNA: TGTGCCGGACAGGGTCAGGGCACAGATACGCAGTATTTT

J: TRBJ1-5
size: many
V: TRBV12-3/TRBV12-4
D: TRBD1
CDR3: CASSTGTDLQPQHF
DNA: TGTGCCAGCAGCACCGGGACAGACTTGCAGCCCCAGCATTTT

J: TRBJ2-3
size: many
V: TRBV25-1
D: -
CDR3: CASSELYTQYF
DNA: TGTGCCAGCAGTGAGCTATATACGCAGTATTTT

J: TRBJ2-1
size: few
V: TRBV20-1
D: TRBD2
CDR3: CSANGLAGGPSSYNEQFF
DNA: TGCAGTGCTAATGGACTAGCGGGGGGGCCAAGCTCCTACAATGAGCAGTTCTTC

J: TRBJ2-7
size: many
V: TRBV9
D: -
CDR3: CASSVGGTGSYEQYF
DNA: TGTGCCAGCAGCGTAGGGGGTACAGGATCCTACGAGCAGTACTTC

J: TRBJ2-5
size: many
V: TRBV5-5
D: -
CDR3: CASSLVGLAETQYF
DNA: TGTGCCAGCAGCTTGGTAGGCTTGGCAGAGACCCAGTACTTC

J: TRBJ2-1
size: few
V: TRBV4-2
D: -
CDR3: CASHTGGTLNNEQFF
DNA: TGTGCCAGCCACACAGGCGGGACCCTTAACAATGAGCAGTTCTTC

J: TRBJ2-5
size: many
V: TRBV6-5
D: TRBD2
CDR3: CASSQGTSGQETQYF
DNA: TGTGCCAGCAGTCAAGGGACTAGCGGCCAGGAGACCCAGTACTTC

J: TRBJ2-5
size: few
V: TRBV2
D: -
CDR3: CASSATANQETQYF
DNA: TGTGCCAGCAGTGCCACAGCTAACCAAGAGACCCAGTACTTC

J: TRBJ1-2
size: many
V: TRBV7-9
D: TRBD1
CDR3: CASSHDRGMSYGYTF
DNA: TGTGCCAGCAGTCATGACAGGGGGATGAGTTATGGCTACACCTTC

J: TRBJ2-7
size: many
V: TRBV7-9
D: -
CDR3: CASRDDREAYF
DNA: TGTGCCAGCAGAGACGACAGGGAGGCTTACTTC

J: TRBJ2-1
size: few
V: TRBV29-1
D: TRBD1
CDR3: CSVVGTGTGVSYNEQFF
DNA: TGCAGCGTTGTAGGGACAGGGACGGGCGTCTCCTACAATGAGCAGTTCTTC

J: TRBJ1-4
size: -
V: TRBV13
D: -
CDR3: CASSLGGRGPSTNEKLFF
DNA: TGTGCCAGCAGCTTAGGCGGCAGGGGACCGTCAACTAATGAAAAACTGTTTTTT

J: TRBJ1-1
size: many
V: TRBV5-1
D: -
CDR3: CASSLSAAGATFF
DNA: TGCGCCAGCAGCTTGAGTGCGGCAGGAGCAACTTTCTTT

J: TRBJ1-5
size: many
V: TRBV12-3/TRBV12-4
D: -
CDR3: CASSLSSRNQPQHF
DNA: TGTGCCAGCAGTTTAAGTAGTCGCAATCAGCCCCAGCATTTT

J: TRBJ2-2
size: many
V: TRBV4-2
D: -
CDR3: CASSQDLERFNTGELFF
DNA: TGTGCCAGCAGCCAAGATCTGGAGCGGTTCAACACCGGGGAGCTGTTTTTT

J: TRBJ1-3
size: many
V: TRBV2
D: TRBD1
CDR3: CASSQTGFGNTIYF
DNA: TGTGCCAGCAGTCAGACAGGGTTTGGAAACACCATATATTTT

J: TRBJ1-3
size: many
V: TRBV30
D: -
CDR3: CAWSVRGISGNTIYF
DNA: TGTGCCTGGAGTGTACGGGGGATCTCTGGAAACACCATATATTTT

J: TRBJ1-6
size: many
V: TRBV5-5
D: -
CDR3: CASSLVGGDNSPLHF
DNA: TGTGCCAGCAGCTTGGTAGGAGGGGACAATTCACCCCTCCACTTT

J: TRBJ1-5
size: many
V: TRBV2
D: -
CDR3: CASSAPLPGEPQHF
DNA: TGTGCCAGCAGTGCGCCGCTTCCAGGGGAGCCCCAGCATTTT

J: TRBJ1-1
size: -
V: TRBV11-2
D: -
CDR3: CASSATDRKNTEAFF
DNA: TGTGCCAGCAGCGCTACCGACAGAAAGAACACTGAAGCTTTCTTT

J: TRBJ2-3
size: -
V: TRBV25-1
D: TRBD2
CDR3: CASGRLAGSTDTQYF
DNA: TGTGCCAGCGGTCGACTAGCGGGCTCCACAGATACGCAGTATTTT

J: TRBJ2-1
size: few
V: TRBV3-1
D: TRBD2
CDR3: CASRGPPSGDYNEQFF
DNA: TGTGCCAGCAGAGGCCCTCCTAGCGGGGACTACAATGAGCAGTTCTTC

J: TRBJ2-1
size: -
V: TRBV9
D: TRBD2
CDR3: CASSSEGTSGNEQFF
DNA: TGTGCCAGCAGCTCTGAGGGGACTAGCGGGAATGAGCAGTTCTTC

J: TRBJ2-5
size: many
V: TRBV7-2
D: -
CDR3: CASSLASGPQETQYF
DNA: TGTGCCAGCAGCTTAGCTAGCGGTCCACAAGAGACCCAGTACTTC